This TCR beta chain is drawn from a study of cytomegalovirus exposure and HLA in healthy donors. General observations from the study: Later analysis identified a missense DCLRE1C variant that was linked to TCR beta V- and J-gene trimming.

In this sample, this clone turned up a few times. The antigen is not known. PCR was performed using 60 Vbeta and 13 Jbeta primers. Method: immunoSEQ multiplex PCR; TCRdb's copy keeps in-frame clones and lacks some. The sample lists about 200,000 clones, 75% to 85% occurring once. With 4 bases removed from V and 4 bases from J, the gap between germline ends came to 10 bases. This CDR3 has 13 residues. CDR1 MNHNY and CDR2 SVGAGI come from the germline V gene (reference sequence). What was sequenced was PBMCs. The chain links TRBV6-6 to TRBJ1-1; D is uncertain. This clonotype originated in a woman between 40 and 50 years old in good health and CMV-seronegative. In nucleotides, the CDR3 is TGTGCCAGCAGTTTGCAGGAGGCCACTGAAGCTTTCTTT. Translating it yields CASSLQEATEAFF.